Listed below are T cell receptor beta chains from one sample, sequenced in a study of T cells in Graves' hyperthyroidism and ophthalmopathy. Via MiXCR, TCRdb re-called the multiplex PCR reads, giving one row per CDR3 protein. The table records roughly 500,000 distinct CDR3 sequences, about 45% of them present only once. The sample taken for sequencing was peripheral blood or thyroid tissue (not recorded which). The receptors come from an adult woman with Graves' disease, either hyperthyroidism or ophthalmopathy (not recorded which). The CDR3 runs from the conserved cysteine through the conserved F or W. A D gene is named only where the DNA matches it firmly. Size values are once, few and many counts, or a class for expanded clones, and some rows have none.

cdr3_nt cdr3_aa d_call clone_size j_call v_call
TGTGCCAGTAGCCCAGGGGGGTGGGAGACCCAGTACTTC CASSPGGWETQYF - once TRBJ2-5 TRBV19
- CASSFYICSASRQGGYGYTF - - TRBJ1-2 TRBV5-5
TGTGCCAGCAGTCCGTGGGACAGATCGAATGAAAAACTGTTTTTT CASSPWDRSNEKLFF TRBD1 - TRBJ1-4 TRBV27
TGCGCCAGCAGCTTTTTGCCGGGACTAGGTCAAGAGACCCGGTACTTC CASSFLPGLGQETRYF TRBD2 once TRBJ2-5 TRBV5-1
TGCGCCAGCAGCCCCGCGGGGAGCTCTGGGGCCAACGTCCTGACTTTC CASSPAGSSGANVLTF - many TRBJ2-6 TRBV4-1
TGTGCCATCAGTTCAGCGGGAGTGATAGATACGCAGTATTTT CAISSAGVIDTQYF TRBD2 - TRBJ2-3 TRBV10-3
TGCGCCAGCAGCCGGCCGGGGGGGGTCGGTGAGCAGTTCTTC CASSRPGGVGEQFF TRBD2 - TRBJ2-1 TRBV4-1
TGCAGCGTTTTGATCAGGGGTGGCTATGGCTACACCTTC CSVLIRGGYGYTF - many TRBJ1-2 TRBV29-1
TGCAGCTACAGGGGGCTTACTGAAGCTTTCTTT CSYRGLTEAFF TRBD1 - TRBJ1-1 TRBV20-1
TGCAGTGCTAGATCCCCCCTCCACTTT CSARSPLHF - - TRBJ1-6 TRBV20-1
TGCAGCGTCTCCGGGACAGGAAATTCCTACGAGCAGTACTTC CSVSGTGNSYEQYF TRBD1 few TRBJ2-7 TRBV29-1
TGTGCCAGCAGACCCCCCACAGGGAACACTGAAGCTTTCTTT CASRPPTGNTEAFF - many TRBJ1-1 TRBV12-3/TRBV12-4
TGTGCCACCCGTGGGGCAGGCTCCTACGAGCAGTACTTC CATRGAGSYEQYF - many TRBJ2-7 TRBV24-1
TGTGCCAGCAGCCGGACAGGCGGCCCCCCCGATGAAGCTTTCTTT CASSRTGGPPDEAFF TRBD1 few TRBJ1-1 TRBV6-5
TGCGCCAGCAGCTTGAGTGGTAGCGACACTGAAGCTTTCTTT CASSLSGSDTEAFF - - TRBJ1-1 TRBV5-1
TGTGCCAGCAGCTACCTAGCGGCGAACACTGAAGCTTTCTTT CASSYLAANTEAFF - - TRBJ1-1 TRBV7-3
TGTGCCAGCAGCTTACGAGGCGGGCGCAACTACGAGCAGTACTTC CASSLRGGRNYEQYF - many TRBJ2-7 TRBV7-3
TGTGCCAGCAGCCAAGGAGGGGCGCTAAGTGAAGCTTTCTTT CASSQGGALSEAFF - - TRBJ1-1 TRBV14
TGTGCCAGCAGTTACGACGGGACAGACGAGCAGTACTTC CASSYDGTDEQYF TRBD1 many TRBJ2-7 TRBV6-9
TGTGCCAGCAGCCATTTCTCGACAGCGAACACCGGGGAGCTGTTTTTT CASSHFSTANTGELFF - many TRBJ2-2 TRBV11-3
TGTGCCAGCAGAACTACTAGCGGGAGAGGGAACCCAAAGGCTGGGGCCAACGTCCTGACTTTC CASRTTSGRGNPKAGANVLTF TRBD2 - TRBJ2-6 TRBV11-2
TGCAGCGTAGAAGGGACGCCCGGCTACACCTTC CSVEGTPGYTF - few TRBJ1-2 TRBV29-1
TGTGCCAGCAGCTTAGAAGAGACCCAGCATTTT CASSLEETQHF - - TRBJ1-5 TRBV7-8
TGTGCCACCAGTTTGAACGCGTACCAAGAGACCCAGTACTTC CATSLNAYQETQYF - many TRBJ2-5 TRBV24-1
TGTGCCATCAGCGCTCCCGGGACAGAGCAAGAGACCCAGTACTTC CAISAPGTEQETQYF TRBD1 - TRBJ2-5 TRBV10-3
TGTGCCAGCAGCTTAGAGGATCAAGAGACCCAGTACTTC CASSLEDQETQYF - many TRBJ2-5 TRBV11-3
TGTGCCAGCAGTTTGGACAGGGGGCTATGGCAGCCCCAGCATTTT CASSLDRGLWQPQHF TRBD1 many TRBJ1-5 TRBV28
TGTGCCAGCAGCTACGGGGGTAACTACGAGCAGTACTTC CASSYGGNYEQYF - once TRBJ2-7 TRBV11-2
TGTGCCAGCAGCTATCATCCAGGGGAACTCTATGGCTACACCTTC CASSYHPGELYGYTF - many TRBJ1-2 TRBV3-1
TGTGCCATCAGTGAGCCGCCGGGACAGGGACGTCCAGAGACCCAGCATTTT CAISEPPGQGRPETQHF TRBD1 - TRBJ1-5 TRBV10-3
TGTGCCAGCAATCCGGGACAGGGTGGCTACGAGCAGTACTTC CASNPGQGGYEQYF TRBD1 - TRBJ2-7 TRBV6-1
TGTGCCAGCAACGTGGGGACAGGGGGTCAGTACGAGCAGTACTTC CASNVGTGGQYEQYF TRBD1 few TRBJ2-7 TRBV6-5
TGCAGCGCCCGGGCCGGGGGGGTAGGGGAGCTGTTTTTT CSARAGGVGELFF TRBD2 many TRBJ2-2 TRBV29-1
TGTGCCAGCAGCCAAGGACAGGATGATGTTAATGGCTACACCTTC CASSQGQDDVNGYTF - - TRBJ1-2 TRBV14
TGTGCCAGCAGCACGACTAGCGGGGGGGAGTACCAAGAGACCCAGTACTTC CASSTTSGGEYQETQYF TRBD2 - TRBJ2-5 TRBV3-1
TGTGCCAGCAGTTACCAGGCCTTGACGGGCTATGGCTACACCTTC CASSYQALTGYGYTF - - TRBJ1-2 TRBV6-6
TGCAGTGCAGCCGGGACGAGAGCTTTCTTT CSAAGTRAFF - - TRBJ1-1 TRBV20-1
TGTGCCAGCAGTTACGTAGGGGGATTTAGGATACTAGCGGGTGCCTACGAGCAGTACTTC CASSYVGGFRILAGAYEQYF TRBD2 few TRBJ2-7 TRBV6-6
TGTGCCAGCAGCTTAGGGACTAGCGGGAGGCAGACCCAGTACTTC CASSLGTSGRQTQYF TRBD2 - TRBJ2-5 TRBV7-2
TGTGCCAGCAGTCCCTACCCGCCCGACAGGGGCTATGGCTACACCTTC CASSPYPPDRGYGYTF TRBD1 - TRBJ1-2 TRBV12-3/TRBV12-4